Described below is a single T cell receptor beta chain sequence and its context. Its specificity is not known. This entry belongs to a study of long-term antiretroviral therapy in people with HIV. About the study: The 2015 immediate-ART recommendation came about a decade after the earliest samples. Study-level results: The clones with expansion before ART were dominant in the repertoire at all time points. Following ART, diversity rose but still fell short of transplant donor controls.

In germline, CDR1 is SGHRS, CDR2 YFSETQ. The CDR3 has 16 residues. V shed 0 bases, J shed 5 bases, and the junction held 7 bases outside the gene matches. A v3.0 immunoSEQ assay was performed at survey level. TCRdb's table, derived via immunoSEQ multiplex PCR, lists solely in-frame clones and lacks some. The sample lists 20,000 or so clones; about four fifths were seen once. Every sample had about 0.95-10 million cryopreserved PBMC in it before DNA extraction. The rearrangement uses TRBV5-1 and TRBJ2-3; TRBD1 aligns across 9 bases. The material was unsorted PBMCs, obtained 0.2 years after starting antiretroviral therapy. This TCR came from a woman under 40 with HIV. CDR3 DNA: TGCGCCAGCAGCTTGGCCGGACAGGGGTTTATAGATACGCAGTATTTT. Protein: CASSLAGQGFIDTQYF.